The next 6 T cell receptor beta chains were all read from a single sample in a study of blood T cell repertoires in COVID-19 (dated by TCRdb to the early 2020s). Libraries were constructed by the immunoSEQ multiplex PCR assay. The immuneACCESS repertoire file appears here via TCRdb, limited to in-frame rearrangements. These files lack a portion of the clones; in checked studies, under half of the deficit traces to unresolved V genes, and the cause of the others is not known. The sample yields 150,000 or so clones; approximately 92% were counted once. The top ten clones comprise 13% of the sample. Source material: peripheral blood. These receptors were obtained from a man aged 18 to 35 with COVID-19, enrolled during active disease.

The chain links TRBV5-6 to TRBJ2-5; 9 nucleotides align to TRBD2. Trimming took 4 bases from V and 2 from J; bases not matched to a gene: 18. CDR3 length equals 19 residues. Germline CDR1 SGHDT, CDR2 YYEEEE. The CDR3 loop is CASSPASPSGRFGQETQYF. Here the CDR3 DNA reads TGTGCCAGCAGCCCCGCCTCCCCCAGCGGGAGGTTCGGGCAAGAGACCCAGTACTTC.

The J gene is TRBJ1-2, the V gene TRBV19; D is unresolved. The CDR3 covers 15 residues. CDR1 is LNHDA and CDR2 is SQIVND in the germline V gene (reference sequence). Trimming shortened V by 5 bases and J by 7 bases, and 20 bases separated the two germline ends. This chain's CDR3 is CASSPGILKEIGYTF. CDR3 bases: TGTGCCAGTAGTCCCGGGATCTTGAAAGAAATTGGCTACACCTTC.

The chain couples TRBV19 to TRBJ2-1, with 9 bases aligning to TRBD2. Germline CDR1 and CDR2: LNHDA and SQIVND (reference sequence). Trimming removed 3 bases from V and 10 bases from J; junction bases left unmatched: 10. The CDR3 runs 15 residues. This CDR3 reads CASSMETSGAREQFF. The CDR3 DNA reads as TGTGCCAGTAGTATGGAGACTAGCGGAGCGAGGGAGCAGTTCTTC.

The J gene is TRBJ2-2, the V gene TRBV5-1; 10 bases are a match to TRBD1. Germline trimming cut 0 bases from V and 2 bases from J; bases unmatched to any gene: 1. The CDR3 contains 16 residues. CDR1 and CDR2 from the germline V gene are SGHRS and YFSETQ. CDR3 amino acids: CASSLGQGANTGELFF. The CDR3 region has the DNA TGCGCCAGCAGCTTGGGACAGGGGGCTAACACCGGGGAGCTGTTTTTT. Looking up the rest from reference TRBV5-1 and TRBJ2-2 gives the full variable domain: KAGVTQTPRYLIKTRGQQVTLSCSPISGHRSVSWYQQTPGQGLQFLFEYFSETQRNKGNFPGRFSGRQFSNSRSEMNVSTLELGDSALYLCASSLGQGANTGELFFGEGSRLTVL.

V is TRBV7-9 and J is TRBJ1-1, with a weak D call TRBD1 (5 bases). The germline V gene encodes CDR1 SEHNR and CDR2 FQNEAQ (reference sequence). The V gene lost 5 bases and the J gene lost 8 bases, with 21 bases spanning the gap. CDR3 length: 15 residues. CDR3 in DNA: TGTGCCAGCAGCCTAGGGTATGGTTCGCAGGGCGAAGCTTTCTTT. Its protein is CASSLGYGSQGEAFF.

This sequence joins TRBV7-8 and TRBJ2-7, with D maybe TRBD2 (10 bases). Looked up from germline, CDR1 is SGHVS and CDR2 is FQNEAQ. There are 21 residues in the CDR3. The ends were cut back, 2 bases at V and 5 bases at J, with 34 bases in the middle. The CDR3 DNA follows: TGTGCCAGCAGCTTAAGGCCGGGACAGGGAGTGGCTAGCGGGAGTTACAACGAGCAGTACTTC. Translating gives CASSLRPGQGVASGSYNEQYF.